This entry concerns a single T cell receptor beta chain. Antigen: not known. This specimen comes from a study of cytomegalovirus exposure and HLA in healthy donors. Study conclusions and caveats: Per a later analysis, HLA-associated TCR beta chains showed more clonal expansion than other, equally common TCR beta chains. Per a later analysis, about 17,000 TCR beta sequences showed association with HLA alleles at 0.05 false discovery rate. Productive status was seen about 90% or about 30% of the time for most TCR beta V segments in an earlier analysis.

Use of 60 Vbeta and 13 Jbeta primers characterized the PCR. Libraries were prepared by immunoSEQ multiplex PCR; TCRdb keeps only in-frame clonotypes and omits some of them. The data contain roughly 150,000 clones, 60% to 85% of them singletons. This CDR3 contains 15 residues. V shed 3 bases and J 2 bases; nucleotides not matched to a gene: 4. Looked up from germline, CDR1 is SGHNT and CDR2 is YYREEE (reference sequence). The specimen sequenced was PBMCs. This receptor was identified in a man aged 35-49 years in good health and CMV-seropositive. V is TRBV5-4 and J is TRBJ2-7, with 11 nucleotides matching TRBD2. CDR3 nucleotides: TGTGCCAGCAGCTCGGGACTAGCGGAGACCTACGAGCAGTACTTC. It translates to CASSSGLAETYEQYF.